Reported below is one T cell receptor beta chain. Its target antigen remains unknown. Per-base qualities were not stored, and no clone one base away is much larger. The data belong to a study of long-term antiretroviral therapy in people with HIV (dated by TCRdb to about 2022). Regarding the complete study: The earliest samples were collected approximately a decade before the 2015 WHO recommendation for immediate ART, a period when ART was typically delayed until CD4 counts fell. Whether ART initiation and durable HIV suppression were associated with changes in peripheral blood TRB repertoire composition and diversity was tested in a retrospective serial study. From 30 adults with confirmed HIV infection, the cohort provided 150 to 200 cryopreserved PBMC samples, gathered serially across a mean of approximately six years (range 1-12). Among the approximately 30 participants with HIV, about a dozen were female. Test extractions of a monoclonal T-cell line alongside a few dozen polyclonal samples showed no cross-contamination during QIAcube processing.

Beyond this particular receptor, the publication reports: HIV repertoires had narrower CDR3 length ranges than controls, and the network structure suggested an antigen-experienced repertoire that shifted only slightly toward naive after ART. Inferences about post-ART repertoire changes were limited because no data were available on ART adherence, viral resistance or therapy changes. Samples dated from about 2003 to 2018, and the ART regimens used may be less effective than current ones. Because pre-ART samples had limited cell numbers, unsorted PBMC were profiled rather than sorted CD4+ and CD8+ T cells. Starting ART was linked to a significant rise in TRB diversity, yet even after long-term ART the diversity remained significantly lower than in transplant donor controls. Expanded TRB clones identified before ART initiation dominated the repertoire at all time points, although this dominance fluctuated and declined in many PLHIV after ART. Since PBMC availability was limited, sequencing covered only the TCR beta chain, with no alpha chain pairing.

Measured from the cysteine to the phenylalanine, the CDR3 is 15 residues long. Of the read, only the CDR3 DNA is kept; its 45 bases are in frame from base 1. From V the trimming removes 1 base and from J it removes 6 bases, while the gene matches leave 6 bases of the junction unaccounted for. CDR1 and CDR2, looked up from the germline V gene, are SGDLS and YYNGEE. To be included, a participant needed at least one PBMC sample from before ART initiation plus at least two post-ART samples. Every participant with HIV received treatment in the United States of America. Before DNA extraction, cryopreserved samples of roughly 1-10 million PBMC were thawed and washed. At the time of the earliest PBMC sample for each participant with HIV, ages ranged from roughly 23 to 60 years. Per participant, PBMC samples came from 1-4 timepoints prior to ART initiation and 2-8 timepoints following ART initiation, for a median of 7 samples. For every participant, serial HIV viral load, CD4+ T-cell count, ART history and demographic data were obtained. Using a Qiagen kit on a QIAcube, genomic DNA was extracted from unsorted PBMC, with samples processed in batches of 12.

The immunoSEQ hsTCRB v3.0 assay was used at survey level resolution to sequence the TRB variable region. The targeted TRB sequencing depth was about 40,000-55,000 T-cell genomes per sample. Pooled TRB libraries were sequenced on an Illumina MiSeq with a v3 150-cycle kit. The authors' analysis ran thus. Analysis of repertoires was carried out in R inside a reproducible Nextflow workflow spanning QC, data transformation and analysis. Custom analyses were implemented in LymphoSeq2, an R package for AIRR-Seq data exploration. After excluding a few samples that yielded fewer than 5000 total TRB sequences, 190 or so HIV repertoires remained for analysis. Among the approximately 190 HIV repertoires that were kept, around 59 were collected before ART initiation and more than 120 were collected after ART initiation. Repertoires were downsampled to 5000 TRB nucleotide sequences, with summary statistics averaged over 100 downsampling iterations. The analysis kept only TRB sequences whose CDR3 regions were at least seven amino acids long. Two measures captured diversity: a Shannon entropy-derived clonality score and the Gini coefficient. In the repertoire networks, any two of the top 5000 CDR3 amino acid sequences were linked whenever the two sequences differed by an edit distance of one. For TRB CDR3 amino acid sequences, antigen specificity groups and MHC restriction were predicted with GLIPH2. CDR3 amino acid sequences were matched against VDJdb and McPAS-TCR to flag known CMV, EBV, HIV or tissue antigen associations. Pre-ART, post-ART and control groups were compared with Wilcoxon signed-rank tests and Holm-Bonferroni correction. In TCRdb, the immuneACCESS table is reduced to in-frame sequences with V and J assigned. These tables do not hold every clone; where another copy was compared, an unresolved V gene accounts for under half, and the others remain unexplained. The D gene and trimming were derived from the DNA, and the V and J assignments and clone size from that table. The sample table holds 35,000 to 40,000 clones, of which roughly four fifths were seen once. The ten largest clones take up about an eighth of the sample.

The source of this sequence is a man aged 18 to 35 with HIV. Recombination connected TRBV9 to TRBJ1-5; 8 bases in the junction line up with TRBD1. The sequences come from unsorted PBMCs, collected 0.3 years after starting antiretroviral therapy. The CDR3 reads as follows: CASSVSGGQGQPQHF. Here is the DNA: TGTGCCAGCAGCGTATCAGGGGGCCAAGGTCAGCCCCAGCATTTT.